This T cell receptor beta chain is from a study of radiotherapy plus CTLA-4 blockade in lung cancer. Study-wide points: In blood, after radiotherapy plus ipilimumab, tumor-derived TCR clones expanded.

Profiled with immunoSEQ multiplex PCR; TCRdb holds only in-frame clones, not every one. The sample yields about 95,000 clones, 80% to 90% seen once. In the case of this clone: Its cognate antigen is unknown.

This CDR3 contains 16 residues. J gave up 4 bases and V 2 bases, and 4 bases lay outside the gene matches. Germline assignment: CDR1 SGHTA and CDR2 FQGNSA. The input for sequencing was peripheral blood, taken from a patient treated with radiotherapy plus ipilimumab. The gene calls are TRBV7-2 and TRBJ2-2; 10 bases align to TRBD1. This clonotype was sampled from a human donor with non-small cell lung cancer who had stable disease on radiotherapy plus ipilimumab. CDR3 amino acids: CASSLPGQGRTGELFF. CDR3 in DNA: TGTGCCAGCAGCTTACCGGGACAGGGGCGCACCGGGGAGCTGTTTTTT. The full variable domain, with the rest looked up from reference TRBV7-2 and TRBJ2-2, is GAGVSQSPSNKVTEKGKDVELRCDPISGHTALYWYRQSLGQGLEFLIYFQGNSAPDKSGLPSDRFSAERTGGSVSTLTIQRTQQEDSAVYLCASSLPGQGRTGELFFGEGSRLTVL.